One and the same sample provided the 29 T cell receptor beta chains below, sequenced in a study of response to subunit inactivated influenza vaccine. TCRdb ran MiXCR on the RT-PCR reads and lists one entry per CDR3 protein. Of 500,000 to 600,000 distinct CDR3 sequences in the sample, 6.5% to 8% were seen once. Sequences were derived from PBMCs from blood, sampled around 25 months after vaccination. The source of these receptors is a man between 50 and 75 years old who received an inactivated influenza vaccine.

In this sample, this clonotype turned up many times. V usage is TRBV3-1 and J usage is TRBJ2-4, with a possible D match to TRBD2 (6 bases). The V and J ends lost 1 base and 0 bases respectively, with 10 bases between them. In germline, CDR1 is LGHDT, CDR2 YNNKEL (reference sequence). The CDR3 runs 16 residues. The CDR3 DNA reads TGTGCCAGCAGCCAAGGGGCGGGACTAGCCAAAAACATTCAGTACTTC. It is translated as CASSQGAGLAKNIQYF. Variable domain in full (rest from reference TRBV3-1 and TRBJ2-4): DTAVSQTPKYLVTQMGNDKSIKCEQNLGHDTMYWYKQDSKKFLKIMFSYNNKELIINETVPNRFSPKSPDKAHLNLHINSLELGDSAVYFCASSQGAGLAKNIQYFGAGTRLSVL.

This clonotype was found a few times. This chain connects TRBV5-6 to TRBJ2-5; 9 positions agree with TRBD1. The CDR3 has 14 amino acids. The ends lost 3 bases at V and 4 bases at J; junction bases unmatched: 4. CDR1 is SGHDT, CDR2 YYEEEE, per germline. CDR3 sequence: CASSWTGARETQYF. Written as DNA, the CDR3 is TGTGCCAGCAGCTGGACAGGGGCACGAGAGACCCAGTACTTC. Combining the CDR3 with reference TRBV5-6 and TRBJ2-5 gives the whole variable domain DAGVTQSPTHLIKTRGQQVTLRCSPKSGHDTVSWYQQALGQGPQFIFQYYEEEERQRGNFPDRFSGHQFPNYSSELNVNALLLGDSALYLCASSWTGARETQYFGPGTRLLVL.

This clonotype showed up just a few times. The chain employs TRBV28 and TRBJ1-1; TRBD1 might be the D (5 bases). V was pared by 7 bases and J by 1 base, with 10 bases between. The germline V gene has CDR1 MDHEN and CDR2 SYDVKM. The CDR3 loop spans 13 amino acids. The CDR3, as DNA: TGTGCCAGCACCGACGGGGGGAACACTGAAGCTTTCTTT. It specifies CASTDGGNTEAFF.

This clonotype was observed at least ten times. CDR3 bases: TGCAGACCGGGCTGTGCCAGGGCTTATAGCACAGATACGCAGTATTTT. The encoded protein is CRPGCARAYSTDTQYF. V gene TRBV29-1 combines with J gene TRBJ2-3, with a possible D match to TRBD1 (5 bases). The germline CDR1 and CDR2 sequences are SQVTM and ANQGSEA. This CDR3 contains 16 residues.

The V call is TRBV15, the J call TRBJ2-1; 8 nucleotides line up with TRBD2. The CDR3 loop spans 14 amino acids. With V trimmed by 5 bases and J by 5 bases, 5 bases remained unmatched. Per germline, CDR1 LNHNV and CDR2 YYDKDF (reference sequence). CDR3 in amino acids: CATSQAGVHNEQFF. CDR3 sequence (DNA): TGTGCCACCAGCCAAGCGGGAGTTCACAATGAGCAGTTCTTC.

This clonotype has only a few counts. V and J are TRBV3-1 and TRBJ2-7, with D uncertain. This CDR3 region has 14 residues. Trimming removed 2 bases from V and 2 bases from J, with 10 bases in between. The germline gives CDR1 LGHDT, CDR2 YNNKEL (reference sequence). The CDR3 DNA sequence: TGTGCCAGCAGCCAAAATGCAGTTGCCTACGAGCAGTACTTC. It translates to CASSQNAVAYEQYF.

CDR3 sequence: CASALGVSYNEQFF. CDR3 nucleotide sequence: TGTGCCAGCGCTCTGGGAGTCTCCTACAATGAGCAGTTCTTC. This chain links TRBV2 with TRBJ2-1; D may be TRBD2 (5 bases). Germline loops: CDR1 SNHLY, CDR2 FYNNEI. V was trimmed by 8 bases and J by 0 bases, leaving 11 bases between them. The CDR3 extends over 14 amino acids.

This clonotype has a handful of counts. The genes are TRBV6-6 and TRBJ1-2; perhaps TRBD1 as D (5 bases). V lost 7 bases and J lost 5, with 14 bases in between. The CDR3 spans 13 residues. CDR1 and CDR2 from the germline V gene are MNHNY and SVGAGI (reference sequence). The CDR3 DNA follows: TGTGCCAGCAAAATCGGGACGGATTATGGCTACACCTTC. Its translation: CASKIGTDYGYTF.

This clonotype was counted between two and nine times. CDR3 nucleotide sequence: TGCGCCAGCAGCTTGGTAGCTAGCGGGAATCACGACACAGATACGCAGTATTTT. Translating it yields CASSLVASGNHDTDTQYF. This rearrangement joins TRBV5-1 to TRBJ2-3, with TRBD2 matching over 9 bases. This CDR3 has 18 amino acids. Germline V lookup: CDR1 SGHRS, CDR2 YFSETQ. The J segment lost 2 bases and the V segment lost 0 bases, leaving 10 bases of the junction unmatched.

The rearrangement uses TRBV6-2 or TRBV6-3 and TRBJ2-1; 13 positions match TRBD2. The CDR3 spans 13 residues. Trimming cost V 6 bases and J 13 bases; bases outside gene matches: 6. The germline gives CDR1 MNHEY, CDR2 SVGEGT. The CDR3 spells CASSRTSGGYQFF. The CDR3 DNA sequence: TGTGCCAGCAGCCGGACTAGCGGGGGATACCAGTTCTTC.

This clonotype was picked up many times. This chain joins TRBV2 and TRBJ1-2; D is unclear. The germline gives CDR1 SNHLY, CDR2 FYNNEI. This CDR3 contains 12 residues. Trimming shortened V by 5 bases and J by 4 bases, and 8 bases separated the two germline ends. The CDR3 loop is CASSRPSYGYTF. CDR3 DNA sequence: TGTGCCAGCAGTAGACCTAGCTATGGCTACACCTTC.

The CDR3 DNA is TGTGCCAGCCTTCAGCGGGAGGGGCCCCTTAACAATGAGCAGTTCTTC. Its translation is CASLQREGPLNNEQFF. The rearrangement uses TRBV27 and TRBJ2-1; TRBD2 aligns across 10 bases. Per the germline V gene, CDR1 is MNHEY and CDR2 is SMNVEV (reference sequence). V was pared by 8 bases and J by 5 bases, with 12 bases of the junction left unmatched. The CDR3 covers 16 residues.

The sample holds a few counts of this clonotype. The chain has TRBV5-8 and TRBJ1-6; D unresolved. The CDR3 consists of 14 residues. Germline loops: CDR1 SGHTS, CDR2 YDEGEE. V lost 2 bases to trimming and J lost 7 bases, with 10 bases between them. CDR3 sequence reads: CASSFEAVNSPLHF. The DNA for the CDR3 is TGTGCCAGCAGCTTCGAGGCCGTGAATTCACCCCTCCACTTT.

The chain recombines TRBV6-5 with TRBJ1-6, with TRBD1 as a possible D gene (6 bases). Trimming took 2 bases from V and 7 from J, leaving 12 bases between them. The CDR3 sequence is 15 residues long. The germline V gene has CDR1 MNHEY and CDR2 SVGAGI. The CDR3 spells CASSYKRGSNSPLHF. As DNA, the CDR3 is TGTGCCAGCAGTTACAAGAGGGGGAGCAATTCACCCCTCCACTTT.

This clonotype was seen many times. The CDR3 loop is CASSLGGDNSPLHF. CDR3 sequence (DNA): TGTGCCAGCAGCTTAGGAGGGGATAATTCACCCCTCCACTTT. The V and J genes are TRBV7-2 and TRBJ1-6; D is perhaps TRBD1 (5 bases). CDR1 is SGHTA and CDR2 is FQGNSA in the germline V gene. This CDR3 contains 14 residues. V was shortened by 1 base and J by 5 bases, with 6 bases between the two germline ends.

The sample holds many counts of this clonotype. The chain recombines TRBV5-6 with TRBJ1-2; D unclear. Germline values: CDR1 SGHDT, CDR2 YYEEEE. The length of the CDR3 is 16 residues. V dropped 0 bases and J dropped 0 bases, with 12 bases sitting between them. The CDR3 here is CASSLESRLPNYGYTF. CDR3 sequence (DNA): TGTGCCAGCAGCTTGGAGTCGCGGCTACCTAACTATGGCTACACCTTC.

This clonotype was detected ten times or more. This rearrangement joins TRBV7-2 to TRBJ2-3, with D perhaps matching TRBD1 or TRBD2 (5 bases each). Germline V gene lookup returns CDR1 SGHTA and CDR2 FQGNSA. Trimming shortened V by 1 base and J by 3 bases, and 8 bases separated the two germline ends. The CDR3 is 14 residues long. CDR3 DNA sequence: TGTGCCAGCAGCTTAGTCGGGGCAACAGATACGCAGTATTTT. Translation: CASSLVGATDTQYF.

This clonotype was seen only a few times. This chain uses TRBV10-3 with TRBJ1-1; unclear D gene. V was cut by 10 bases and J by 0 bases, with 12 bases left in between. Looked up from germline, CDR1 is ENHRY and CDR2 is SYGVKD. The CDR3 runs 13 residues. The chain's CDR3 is CATRPAMNTEAFF. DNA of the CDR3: TGTGCCACCCGGCCAGCTATGAACACTGAAGCTTTCTTT.

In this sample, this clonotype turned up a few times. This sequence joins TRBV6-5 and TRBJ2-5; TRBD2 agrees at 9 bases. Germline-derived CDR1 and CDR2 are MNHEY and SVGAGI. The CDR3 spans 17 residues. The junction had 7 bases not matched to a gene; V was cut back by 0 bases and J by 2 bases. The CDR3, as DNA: TGTGCCAGCAGTTACTCCCCTGGGGCGGGGGGGCAAGAGACCCAGTACTTC. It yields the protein CASSYSPGAGGQETQYF.

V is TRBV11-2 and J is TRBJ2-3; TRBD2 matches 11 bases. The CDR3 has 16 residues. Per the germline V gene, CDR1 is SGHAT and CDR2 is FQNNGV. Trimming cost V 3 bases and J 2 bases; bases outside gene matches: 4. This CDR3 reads CASSFSGRAFTDTQYF. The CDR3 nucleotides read TGTGCCAGCAGCTTTAGCGGGAGGGCCTTCACAGATACGCAGTATTTT.

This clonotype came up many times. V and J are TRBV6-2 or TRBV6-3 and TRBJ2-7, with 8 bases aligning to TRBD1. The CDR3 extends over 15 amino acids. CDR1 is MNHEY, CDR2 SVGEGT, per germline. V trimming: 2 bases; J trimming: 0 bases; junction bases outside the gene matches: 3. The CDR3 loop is CASSYGTGGSYEQYF. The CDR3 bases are TGTGCCAGCAGTTACGGAACAGGGGGCTCCTACGAGCAGTACTTC.

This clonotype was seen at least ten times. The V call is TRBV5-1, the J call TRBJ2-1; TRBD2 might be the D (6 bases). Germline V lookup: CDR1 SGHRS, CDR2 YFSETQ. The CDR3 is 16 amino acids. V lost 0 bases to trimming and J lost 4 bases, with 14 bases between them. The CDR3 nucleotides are TGCGCCAGCAGCTTGGCGACGGGAGCTGGGTACAATGAGCAGTTCTTC. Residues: CASSLATGAGYNEQFF.

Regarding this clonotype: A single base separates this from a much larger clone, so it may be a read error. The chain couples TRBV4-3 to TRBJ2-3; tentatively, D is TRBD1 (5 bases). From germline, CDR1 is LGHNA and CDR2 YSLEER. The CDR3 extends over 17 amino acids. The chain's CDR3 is CAGSLLRGRSGTDTQYF. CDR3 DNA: TGCGCCGGCAGCCTCCTAAGGGGTAGATCCGGCACAGATACGCAGTATTTT.

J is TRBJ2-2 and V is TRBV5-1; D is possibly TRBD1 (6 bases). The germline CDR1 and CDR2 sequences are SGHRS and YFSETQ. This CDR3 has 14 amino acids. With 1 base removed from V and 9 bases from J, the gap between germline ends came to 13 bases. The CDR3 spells CASSLFLGGRELFF. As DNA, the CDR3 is TGCGCCAGCAGCTTGTTTCTAGGGGGACGGGAGCTGTTTTTT.

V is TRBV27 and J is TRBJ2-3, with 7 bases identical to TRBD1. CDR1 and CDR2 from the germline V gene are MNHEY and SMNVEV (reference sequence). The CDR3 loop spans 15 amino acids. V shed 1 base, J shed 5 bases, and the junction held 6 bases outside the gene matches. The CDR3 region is CASSLWGTAVDTQYF. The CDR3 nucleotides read TGTGCCAGCAGTTTATGGGGGACAGCCGTAGATACGCAGTATTTT.

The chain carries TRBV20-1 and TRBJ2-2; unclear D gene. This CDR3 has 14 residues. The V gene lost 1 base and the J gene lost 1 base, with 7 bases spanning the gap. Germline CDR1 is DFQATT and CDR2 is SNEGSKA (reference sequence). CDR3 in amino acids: CSARADLNTGELFF. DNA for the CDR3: TGCAGTGCTAGAGCAGACTTGAACACCGGGGAGCTGTTTTTT.

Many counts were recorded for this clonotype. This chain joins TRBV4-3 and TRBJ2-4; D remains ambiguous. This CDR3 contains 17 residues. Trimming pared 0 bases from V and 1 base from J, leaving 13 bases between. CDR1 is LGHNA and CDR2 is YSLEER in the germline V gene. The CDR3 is CASSQDLPTDAKNIQYF. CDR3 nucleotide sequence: TGCGCCAGCAGCCAAGATCTGCCTACGGACGCCAAAAACATTCAGTACTTC.

CDR3 sequence: CSARDRYSGTNSGANVLTF. DNA for the CDR3: TGCAGTGCTAGAGATCGCTACAGCGGGACCAACTCTGGGGCCAACGTCCTGACTTTC. This chain connects TRBV20-1 to TRBJ2-6, with 7 bases aligning to TRBD2. The V segment lost 0 bases and the J segment 0 bases; nucleotides outside the gene matches: 11. Germline V CDR1 and CDR2: DFQATT, SNEGSKA (reference sequence). This CDR3 has 19 amino acids.

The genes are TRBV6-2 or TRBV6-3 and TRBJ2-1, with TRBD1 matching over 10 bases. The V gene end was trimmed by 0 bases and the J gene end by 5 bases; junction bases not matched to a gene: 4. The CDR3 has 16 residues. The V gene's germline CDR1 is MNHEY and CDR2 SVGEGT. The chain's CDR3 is CASSYSPGQGHNEQFF. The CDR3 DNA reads TGTGCCAGCAGTTACTCACCGGGACAGGGGCACAATGAGCAGTTCTTC.